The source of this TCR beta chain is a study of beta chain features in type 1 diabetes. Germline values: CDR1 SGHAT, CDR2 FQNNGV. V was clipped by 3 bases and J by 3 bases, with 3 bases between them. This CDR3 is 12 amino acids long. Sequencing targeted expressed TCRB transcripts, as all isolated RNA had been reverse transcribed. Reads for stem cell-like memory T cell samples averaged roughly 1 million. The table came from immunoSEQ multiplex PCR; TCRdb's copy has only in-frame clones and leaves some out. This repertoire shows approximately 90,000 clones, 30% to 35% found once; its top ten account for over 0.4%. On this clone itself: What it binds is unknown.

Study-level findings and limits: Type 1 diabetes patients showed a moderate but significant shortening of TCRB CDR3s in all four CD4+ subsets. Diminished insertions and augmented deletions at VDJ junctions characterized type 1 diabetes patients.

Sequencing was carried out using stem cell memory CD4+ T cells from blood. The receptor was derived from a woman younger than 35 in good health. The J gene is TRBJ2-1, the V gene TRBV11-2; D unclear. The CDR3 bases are TGTGCCAGCAGCTTCTACTACAATGAGCAGTTCTTC. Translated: CASSFYYNEQFF.